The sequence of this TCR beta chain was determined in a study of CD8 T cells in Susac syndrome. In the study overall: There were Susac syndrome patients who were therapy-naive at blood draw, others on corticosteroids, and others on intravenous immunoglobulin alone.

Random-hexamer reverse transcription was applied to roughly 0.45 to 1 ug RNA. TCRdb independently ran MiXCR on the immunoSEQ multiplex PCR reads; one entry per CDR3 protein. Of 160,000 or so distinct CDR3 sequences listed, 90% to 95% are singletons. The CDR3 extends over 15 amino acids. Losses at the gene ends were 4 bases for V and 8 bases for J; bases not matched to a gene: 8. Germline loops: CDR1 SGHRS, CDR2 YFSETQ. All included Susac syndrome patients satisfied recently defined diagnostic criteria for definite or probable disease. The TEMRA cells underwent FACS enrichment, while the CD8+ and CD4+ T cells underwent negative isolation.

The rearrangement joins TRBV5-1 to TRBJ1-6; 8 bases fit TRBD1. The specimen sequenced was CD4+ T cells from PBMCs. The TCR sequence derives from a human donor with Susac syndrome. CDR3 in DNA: TGCGCCAGCAGCCACCCAGGACAGGGAGATTCACCCCTCCACTTT. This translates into CASSHPGQGDSPLHF.